The entry that follows covers one T cell receptor (beta chain) sequence. These data belong to a study of cytomegalovirus exposure and HLA in healthy donors. PCR amplification relied on 60 Vbeta primers (plus 13 Jbeta primers). Only in-frame clones appear in the TCRdb table, and some are missing; sequencing was by immunoSEQ multiplex PCR. The table has roughly 180,000 clones, approximately 73% seen once. The V and J ends lost 0 bases and 1 base, in that order; junction bases with no gene match: 10. CDR3 length equals 18 residues. Per germline, CDR1 SGHTA and CDR2 FQGNSA. The source material was PBMCs. This chain connects TRBV7-2 to TRBJ2-3; 7 nucleotides line up with TRBD1. The TCR sequence derives from a woman aged 25-40 years in good health and CMV-seropositive. The CDR3 is CASSLAELTGWGTDTQYF. The CDR3 DNA is TGTGCCAGCAGCTTAGCGGAGTTGACAGGGTGGGGCACAGATACGCAGTATTTT.